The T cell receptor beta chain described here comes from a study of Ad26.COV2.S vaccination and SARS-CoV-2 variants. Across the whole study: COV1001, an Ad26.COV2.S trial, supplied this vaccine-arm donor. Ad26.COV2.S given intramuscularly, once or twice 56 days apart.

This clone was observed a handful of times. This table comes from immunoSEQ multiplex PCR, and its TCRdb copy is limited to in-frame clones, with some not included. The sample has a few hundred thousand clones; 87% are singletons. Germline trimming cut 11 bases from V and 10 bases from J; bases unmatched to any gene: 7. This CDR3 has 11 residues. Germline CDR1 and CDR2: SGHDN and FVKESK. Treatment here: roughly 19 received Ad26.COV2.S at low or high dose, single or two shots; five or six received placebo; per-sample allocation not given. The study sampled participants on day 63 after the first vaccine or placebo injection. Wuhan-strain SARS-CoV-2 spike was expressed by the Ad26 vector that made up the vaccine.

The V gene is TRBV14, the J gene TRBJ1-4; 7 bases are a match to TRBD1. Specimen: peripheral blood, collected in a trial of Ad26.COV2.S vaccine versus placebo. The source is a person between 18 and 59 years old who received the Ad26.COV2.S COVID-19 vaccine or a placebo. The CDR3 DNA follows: TGTGCCGGGACACAGGGGCGAAAACTGTTTTTT. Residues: CAGTQGRKLFF.